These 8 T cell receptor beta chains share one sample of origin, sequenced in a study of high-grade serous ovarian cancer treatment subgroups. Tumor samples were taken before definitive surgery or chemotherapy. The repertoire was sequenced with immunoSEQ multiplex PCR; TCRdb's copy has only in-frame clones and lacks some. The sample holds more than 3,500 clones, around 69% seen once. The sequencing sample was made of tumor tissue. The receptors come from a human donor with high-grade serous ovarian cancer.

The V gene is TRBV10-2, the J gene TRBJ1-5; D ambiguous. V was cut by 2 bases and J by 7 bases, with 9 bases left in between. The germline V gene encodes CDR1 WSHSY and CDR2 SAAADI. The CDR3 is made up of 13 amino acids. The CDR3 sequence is CASSEDPTQPQHF. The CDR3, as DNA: TGCGCCAGCAGTGAGGACCCAACCCAGCCCCAGCATTTT.

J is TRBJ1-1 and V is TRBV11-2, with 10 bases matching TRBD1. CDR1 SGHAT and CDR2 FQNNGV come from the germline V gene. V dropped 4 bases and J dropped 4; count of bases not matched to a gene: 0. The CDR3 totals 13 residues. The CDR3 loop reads CASSWTGGTEAFF. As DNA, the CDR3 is TGTGCCAGCAGCTGGACAGGGGGCACTGAAGCTTTCTTT.

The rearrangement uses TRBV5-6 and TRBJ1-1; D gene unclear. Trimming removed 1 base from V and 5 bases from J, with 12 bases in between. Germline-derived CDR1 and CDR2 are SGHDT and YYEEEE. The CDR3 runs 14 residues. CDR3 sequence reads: CASSLFQDRTEAFF. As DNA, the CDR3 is TGTGCCAGCAGCTTGTTCCAGGATCGGACTGAAGCTTTCTTT.

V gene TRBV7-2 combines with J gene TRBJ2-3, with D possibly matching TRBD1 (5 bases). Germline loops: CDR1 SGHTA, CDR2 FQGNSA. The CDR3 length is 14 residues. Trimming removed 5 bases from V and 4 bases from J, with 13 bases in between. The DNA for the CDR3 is TGTGCCAGCAGCGAAAACAGGATTGCAGATACGCAGTATTTT. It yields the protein CASSENRIADTQYF.

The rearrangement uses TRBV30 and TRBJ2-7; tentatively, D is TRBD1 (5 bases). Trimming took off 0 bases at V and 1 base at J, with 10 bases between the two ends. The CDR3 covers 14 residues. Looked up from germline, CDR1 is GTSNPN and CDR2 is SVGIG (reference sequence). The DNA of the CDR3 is TGTGCCTGGAGTGTACTCCCAGGGTCCTACGAGCAGTACTTC. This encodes CAWSVLPGSYEQYF.

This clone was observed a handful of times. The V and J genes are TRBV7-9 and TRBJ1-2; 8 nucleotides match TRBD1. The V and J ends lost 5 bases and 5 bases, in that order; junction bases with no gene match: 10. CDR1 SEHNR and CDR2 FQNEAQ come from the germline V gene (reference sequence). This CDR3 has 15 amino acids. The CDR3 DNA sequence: TGTGCCAGCAGCCCGTGGACAGGGAGGGGGTATGGCTACACCTTC. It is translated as CASSPWTGRGYGYTF. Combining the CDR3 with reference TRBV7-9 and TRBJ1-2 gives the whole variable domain DTGVSQNPRHKITKRGQNVTFRCDPISEHNRLYWYRQTLGQGPEFLTYFQNEAQLEKSRLLSDRFSAERPKGSFSTLEIQRTEQGDSAMYLCASSPWTGRGYGYTFGSGTRLTVV.

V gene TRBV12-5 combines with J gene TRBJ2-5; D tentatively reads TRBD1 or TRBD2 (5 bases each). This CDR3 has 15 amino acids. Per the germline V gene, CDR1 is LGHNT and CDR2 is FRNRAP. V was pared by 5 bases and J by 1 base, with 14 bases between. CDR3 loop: CASGPSGPSQETQYF. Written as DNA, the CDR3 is TGTGCTAGTGGTCCCTCGGGACCGAGCCAAGAGACCCAGTACTTC.

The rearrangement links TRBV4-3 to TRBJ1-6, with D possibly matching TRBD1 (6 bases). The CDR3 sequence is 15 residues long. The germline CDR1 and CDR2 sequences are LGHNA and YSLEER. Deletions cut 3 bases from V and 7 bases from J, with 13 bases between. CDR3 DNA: TGCGCCAGCAGCCAGGGAACAGGGTCCAATTCACCCCTCCACTTT. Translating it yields CASSQGTGSNSPLHF.